What follows is one T cell receptor beta chain and its context. No cognate antigen has been identified for it. No quality values exist for individual bases; no much larger clone is one base distant. From a lookup of the germline V gene, CDR1 and CDR2 are SGHRS and YFSETQ. The CDR3 spans 16 residues, from the cysteine through the phenylalanine. Only the CDR3 region is kept as DNA, spanning 48 bases read in frame from base 1. V is cut by 0 bases and J by 5 bases, and the space between the germline ends is 17 bases. The hyperthyroidism patients were 18 to 65 years old and newly diagnosed, with a disease duration of less than 2 months. Patients with other autoimmune diseases, uncontrolled infections, pregnancy or lactation were excluded. Diagnosis was based on clinical symptoms, serum thyroxine, TRAb, thyroid ultrasound and orbital computed tomography. Total RNA was extracted with Trizol reagent and quality-checked on an Agilent 2100 Bioanalyzer.

The sample is drawn from a study of Graves' ophthalmopathy and Graves' hyperthyroidism (dated by TCRdb to 2016 to 2018). At the level of the whole study: Hyperthyroidism was defined as stable when no progression to ophthalmopathy occurred within 18 months of follow-up. TCR beta repertoire signatures were used to distinguish Graves' ophthalmopathy from Graves' hyperthyroidism and to predict progression to ophthalmopathy. In total, 135 blood samples were TCR-sequenced: some 43 ophthalmopathy, roughly 77 hyperthyroidism and approximately 17 hyperthyroidism-to-ophthalmopathy patients. To explore V-J signatures distinguishing ophthalmopathy from hyperthyroidism, a discovery set of about a hundred patients (43 ophthalmopathy, 57 stable hyperthyroidism) was enrolled. An independent validation cohort comprised under 20 hyperthyroidism patients and 15 to 17 patients who later progressed from hyperthyroidism to ophthalmopathy. In roughly 6 hyperthyroidism patients, T-cell repertoires of thyroid tissue and blood were compared. Following sample collection, hyperthyroidism patients were given methimazole at a starting dose of 30 mg daily, and ophthalmopathy patients were given high-dose intravenous methylprednisolone. Findings and caveats that apply to the study as a whole: In validation, the model predicted ophthalmopathy progression with about 71% sensitivity and around 72% specificity; more than ten predicted patients were CT-confirmed with GO in a median of approximately 6.5 months. Most expanded thyroid clonotypes with frequency above 0.001 were also detected in blood, suggesting blood repertoires may reflect the thyroid immune response. No statistical method was used to predetermine the sample size, and group allocation was not hidden from the investigators. Ophthalmopathy was separated from stable hyperthyroidism by the 13-signature model with more than 85% sensitivity and less than 82% specificity in cross-validation and with 80%/75% in the test set.

For repertoire sequencing, the TCR beta CDR3 regions were amplified from RNA transcripts. The first round was an RT-PCR using HTBI primers with the Qiagen OneStep RT-PCR kit, and this first round was followed by a second-round multiplex PCR, then size selection and purification. Sequencing of the libraries was carried out on an Illumina HiSeq2000 in paired-end mode with 100 bp reads. The original methods were these. SOAPnuke was used for read processing, and reads with adapters, uncalled bases, a mean Phred below 15, or no exact constant-primer or identifier match were discarded. High-quality paired reads were merged with COPE v1.2.5. Each unique nucleotide sequence was defined as a clonotype, and clonotypes were aligned to IMGT TRB V, D and J references with MiTCR v1.1. The analysis was limited to V-J combinations with a frequency above 0.0001, which together covered 99.2% of the repertoires. A TCR clonal expansion and chaos score per V-J combination was defined as the ratio of F50 clonal expansion to chaos observed in the TCRdist matrix. Welch's t-statistics and random forest were used to narrow the features down to over ten V-J combinations, which were then fed into a naive Bayes classifier. The Morisita-Horn index was used to measure how similar the thyroid and blood repertoires were. TCRdb applied fastp at Q25 and MiXCR to the public reads, then kept only in-frame beta chains. Rows with one shared CDR3 protein collapse into an entry with the most common genes and DNA. TCRdb assigned the V and J calls; the authors' analysis was not used. Present in this sample are roughly 1.1 million distinct CDR3 sequences, less than 45% of which were seen just once. The ten largest clonotypes hold around 10% of the sample.

Sequencing used peripheral blood or thyroid tissue (not recorded which). The chain joins TRBV5-1 to TRBJ2-5; the D gene assignment is ambiguous. This TCR came from an adult man with Graves' hyperthyroidism. DNA sequence: TGCGCCAGCAGCTTGGCTGTCACTATATATGGCGAGACCCAGTACTTC. Its protein reads: CASSLAVTIYGETQYF.